Listed below are T cell receptor beta chains from one sample, sequenced in a study of human T cells and chemical hapten exposure. Via MiXCR, TCRdb re-called the RACE reads, giving one row per CDR3 protein. The sample contains more than 75,000 distinct CDR3 sequences, 9.6% of which appear only once. The sequencing here drew on whole blood, taken in connection with sensitization to the hapten diphenylcyclopropenone (DPC). These receptor sequences come from a woman in her thirties or forties with alopecia areata. Some clones in this sample may be carry-over from other donors' samples. CDR3s include the opening cysteine and the closing phenylalanine or tryptophan. Fields, in order: D gene, clone size, V gene, J gene, CDR3 DNA, CDR3 protein. The D gene is left open where the match is weak. Size is omitted from some rows. Given values are once, few, many or a class for expanded clones.

.	many	TRBV10-1	TRBJ2-5	TGCGCCAGCAGTGCCCACCCAGACAGGCGGGAGACCCAGTACTTC	CASSAHPDRRETQYF
.	.	TRBV2	TRBJ2-1	TGTGCCAGCAGAGACCTGTGGAATTCAAACAATGAGCAGTTCTTC	CASRDLWNSNNEQFF
.	many	TRBV20-1	TRBJ2-2	TGCAGTGCTCAGTGGAGGGGATCCACCGGGGAGCTGTTTTTT	CSAQWRGSTGELFF
.	.	TRBV5-1	TRBJ1-3	TGCGCCAGCAGCTTCACCGGGACGGCCTCTGGAAACACCATATATTTT	CASSFTGTASGNTIYF
.	many	TRBV5-1	TRBJ1-5	TGCGCCAGCAGCTTGGCTGGGGATCAGCCCCAGCATTTT	CASSLAGDQPQHF
TRBD1	once	TRBV9	TRBJ2-7	TGTGCCAGGAGCCCCATACCGGGACAGGGGAGGGTAGAGCAGTACTTC	CARSPIPGQGRVEQYF
.	few	TRBV29-1	TRBJ2-3	TGCAGCGTGACCCCTACGGATACGCAGTATTTT	CSVTPTDTQYF
.	many	TRBV5-4	TRBJ2-3	TGTGCCAGCAGCTTGGATCTACCCCTCACAGATACGCAGTATTTT	CASSLDLPLTDTQYF
.	many	TRBV7-9	TRBJ1-2	TGTGCCAGCAGCTTAGCTGCAGGAAACTATGGCTACACCTTC	CASSLAAGNYGYTF
TRBD2	few	TRBV5-6	TRBJ2-1	TGTGCCAGCAGCTTGGGACTAGCGGGGGCCGATGAGCAGTTCTTC	CASSLGLAGADEQFF
.	.	TRBV9	TRBJ2-3	TGTGCCAGCAGCGTAGGGGCAGATACGCAGTATTTT	CASSVGADTQYF
.	once	TRBV6-2/TRBV6-3	TRBJ2-3	TGTGCCAGCAGTCCGGCTAGAGCGGGGCAGTATTTT	CASSPARAGQYF
.	few	TRBV15	TRBJ2-1	TGTGCCACCAGCAGTATGGGAGAGCAGTTCTTC	CATSSMGEQFF
.	.	TRBV6-6	TRBJ2-1	TGTGCCAGCAGTTCCCCCACGGGTGGAGGAGTGCAGTTCTTC	CASSSPTGGGVQFF
.	many	TRBV24-1	TRBJ2-3	TGTGCCACCAGTGATAGGGGTAGCAGGGAGGTGGATACGCAGTATTTT	CATSDRGSREVDTQYF
.	many	TRBV3-1	TRBJ2-1	TGTGCCAGCAGCCACCCGTTGAGGGGCGATGAGCAGTTCTTC	CASSHPLRGDEQFF
TRBD2	.	TRBV6-6	TRBJ2-7	TGTGCCAGCAGTGAGGGACTAGCGGAAAGGTGGTACTTC	CASSEGLAERWYF
.	many	TRBV28	TRBJ1-1	TGTGCCAGCAGTCTCCCCGGTCGGAACACTGAAGCTTTCTTT	CASSLPGRNTEAFF
.	.	TRBV6-2/TRBV6-3	TRBJ1-6	TGTGCCAGCAGTCGCGCAGGGGAGGTTACTTCACCCCTCCACTTT	CASSRAGEVTSPLHF
.	few	TRBV9	TRBJ2-1	TGTGCCAGCGGACACAATGAGCAGTTCTTC	CASGHNEQFF
.	many	TRBV4-2	TRBJ2-7	TGTGCCAGCAGCCAAGCCCGGGGCGAGGGGGGCTACGAGCAGTACTTC	CASSQARGEGGYEQYF
TRBD2	many	TRBV7-9	TRBJ2-3	TGTGCCAGCAGCTTAGCAGGGAGGGCGTCAGATACGCAGTATTTT	CASSLAGRASDTQYF
.	many	TRBV6-5	TRBJ1-2	TGTGCCAGCAGTTACAATGTCGGCTATGGCTACACCTTC	CASSYNVGYGYTF
.	many	TRBV4-3	TRBJ2-5	TGCGCCAGCAGCCAAGGGGTAGGACGGGCGCAAGAGACCCAGTACTTC	CASSQGVGRAQETQYF
.	many	TRBV3-1	TRBJ1-1	TGTGCCAGCAGCCAAGAGTGGCGTAACACTGAAGCTTTCTTT	CASSQEWRNTEAFF
.	many	TRBV20-1	TRBJ2-7	TGCAGTGCTAGCTTCTACGAGCAGTACTTC	CSASFYEQYF
.	many	TRBV9	TRBJ2-3	TGTGCCAGCAGCGTAGATGGAGGGGCTCACACAGATACGCAGTATTTT	CASSVDGGAHTDTQYF
.	many	TRBV2	TRBJ2-3	TGTGCCAGCAGTGACCGGGCCCTCACAGATACGCAGTATTTT	CASSDRALTDTQYF
TRBD1	many	TRBV5-1	TRBJ2-7	TGCGCCAGCAGCTTGGGTGACAGGGGAAGCGAGCAGTACTTC	CASSLGDRGSEQYF
TRBD1	.	TRBV6-4	TRBJ2-1	TGTGCCAGCAGTGACCGCCTCGGGACAGCCATCCCGAGCTCCTACAATGAGCAGTTCTTC	CASSDRLGTAIPSSYNEQFF
.	many	TRBV27	TRBJ1-1	TGTGCCAGCAGTTTCGGGGGTAGCACTGAAGCTTTCTTT	CASSFGGSTEAFF
.	.	TRBV29-1	TRBJ1-1	TGCAGCGTTAAGGGACCGAGAGAAACTGAAGCTTTCTTT	CSVKGPRETEAFF
TRBD1	.	TRBV7-2	TRBJ2-7	TGTGCCAGCAGCTTGGTCGGGACAGGGAAGATGTACGAGCAGTACTTC	CASSLVGTGKMYEQYF
TRBD1	few	TRBV7-2	TRBJ2-7	TGTGCCAGCAGCTTAGTCGGGACAGGGAATAGGAACGAGCAGTACTTC	CASSLVGTGNRNEQYF
.	few	TRBV27	TRBJ1-1	TGTGCCAGCAGTCCCCTACAGGCGAGCACTGAAGCTTTCTTT	CASSPLQASTEAFF
.	many	TRBV6-6	TRBJ1-1	TGTGCGTCACGGGTCGGCACTGAAGCTTTCTTT	CASRVGTEAFF
TRBD1	.	TRBV20-1	TRBJ1-2	TGCAGTGCTGTAGGGACAGGGGAAGGCTACACCTTC	CSAVGTGEGYTF
.	few	TRBV11-2	TRBJ2-7	TGTGCCAGCAGCTTACAGACCTCCTACGAGCAGTACTTC	CASSLQTSYEQYF
.	.	TRBV6-2/TRBV6-3	TRBJ2-6	TGTGCCAGCAGTTTTACCCTCTCTGGGGCCAACGTCCTGACTTTC	CASSFTLSGANVLTF
TRBD1	many	TRBV10-3	TRBJ1-2	TGTGCCATCAGTACCGGGACAGGGAAAGGGTATGGCTACACCTTC	CAISTGTGKGYGYTF
TRBD2	.	TRBV15	TRBJ2-1	TGTGCCACCAGCAGGCAGCGGGGGGGGCACGAAGGGAAGCAGTTCTTC	CATSRQRGGHEGKQFF
TRBD2	.	TRBV5-1	TRBJ2-3	TGCGCCAGCAGCTTGGGAGACCTAGCGGGGAGCACAGATACGCAGTATTTT	CASSLGDLAGSTDTQYF
.	few	TRBV20-1	TRBJ1-6	TGCAGTGCCTTCTCTCTAACGGGAGGATCACCCCTCCACTTT	CSAFSLTGGSPLHF
TRBD2	many	TRBV6-1	TRBJ2-7	TGTGCCAGCAAGACTAGCGGGAACTACGGGCAGTACTTC	CASKTSGNYGQYF
.	.	TRBV3-1	TRBJ2-6	TGTGCCAGCAGCCAAGACTGGGCCTCGGACGTCCTGACTTTC	CASSQDWASDVLTF
.	.	TRBV6-4	TRBJ2-3	TGTGCCAGCAGTGCGGGGGGCGAGACAGATACGCAGTATTTT	CASSAGGETDTQYF
.	many	TRBV29-1	TRBJ1-2	TGCAGCGCTACAACACGGACGGCGCCCGACACCTTC	CSATTRTAPDTF
.	.	TRBV5-1	TRBJ1-2	TGCGCCAGCAGCTTACCAGCGAACTATGGCTACACCTTC	CASSLPANYGYTF
.	many	TRBV6-2/TRBV6-3	TRBJ2-7	TGTGCCAGCAGTTACAATCCAACCGGTTCCTACGAGCAGTACTTC	CASSYNPTGSYEQYF